This record covers a single TCR beta chain. Its antigen is still unknown. One base away there is no much larger clone; base qualities are not given. These data are taken from a study of T cell responses to AZD1222 COVID-19 vaccine (dated by TCRdb to the early 2020s). For context, the study as a whole: TCR sequencing covered some 250 trial participants: nearly 210 given two doses of AZD1222 and 26 given two doses of MenACWY control vaccine. Trial participants were enrolled by age into 18-55, 56-69 and 70-plus year subgroups, with roughly 160, 29 and 62 TCR-sequenced participants respectively. General findings and caveats noted by the study authors: Conclusions about previously exposed vaccinees are limited, since just six or seven AZD1222 recipients were seropositive for SARS-CoV-2 at baseline. Nearly half of unique spike-specific TCRs reportedly recognized epitopes outside regions mutated in the B.1.351 and B.1.1.7 variants. No day 14 peak-response samples were available, so repertoires were characterized only after the peak T cell response. In the small 56-69-year group, the increase in depth fell short of significance, most likely because of low power. Participants were mostly white British, with more females than males. The authors suggested clonal diversity may have been underestimated. The whole spike protein was spanned by vaccine-associated CD4 TCRs, and dominant responses were seen in regions 160-218 and 743-854. A significant rise in spike-specific TCR breadth and depth was observed after two AZD1222 doses relative to day 0 and relative to MenACWY recipients.

The sample's time point label, in plain terms: about 28 days (+/-7) after the second vaccine dose. AZD1222 recipients with second doses at about 4 weeks or about 12 weeks were pooled, because spike-specific TCR depth and breadth did not differ between schedules. Vaccinee samples were obtained from the UK trials COV001 and COV002, which included a single-blind randomized controlled phase 2/3 trial of AZD1222 (ChAdOx1 nCoV-19) in healthy adults. For TCRbeta chain sequencing, PBMC samples from trial participants were taken at day 0 and at day 28 after the second dose. The germline V end is reduced by 8 bases and the J end by 4 bases; junction bases left unmatched: 9. CDR1 and CDR2, looked up from the germline V gene, are MGHRA and YSYEKL. The CDR3 sequence holds 14 residues, the cysteine and phenylalanine included. Left in the record is the CDR3 DNA by itself, 42 bases read in frame from the first base.

The CDR3 regions of human TCRbeta chains were analyzed by immunosequencing. As for how the authors treated the data: Repertoire TCRs were checked for matches against a reference library of SARS-CoV-2-specific TCRs that had been generated using the MIRA antigen-specificity platform. Breadth was defined as the fraction of unique TCRs that were SARS-CoV-2-associated, and depth was defined as the fraction of total T cells that were SARS-CoV-2-associated. Each spike-specific TCR was assigned to its reactive spike region and to a CD4 or CD8 class using the MIRA data. Log10-transformed breadth and depth values were compared by one-way ANOVA with Sidak's multiple comparisons tests. TCRdb's version of the immuneACCESS table is confined to in-frame rearrangements and falls short of the full clone set. An unresolved V gene accounts for under half of the shortfall where checked; the remainder is of unknown origin. The V and J calls and clone size are taken from that table; D and trimming were inferred from the DNA. The sample yields 100,000 to 120,000 clones; over 90% were counted once. The ten largest make up 2.5% to 3% of the sample.

This TCR was sampled from an adult who received the AZD1222 COVID-19 vaccine. The source was peripheral blood, collected 28 days after the second AZD1222 dose. The chain is made from TRBV4-1 and TRBJ2-5, with 8 bases in between that match TRBD2. The DNA sequence reads TGCGCCAGCGCTCCGGGGGGGCCCGGAGAGACCCAGTACTTC. Its product reads: CASAPGGPGETQYF.